This TCR beta chain is drawn from a study of blood T cell repertoires in COVID-19. Trimming stripped 0 bases from V and 5 bases from J, with 13 bases between. The germline V gene has CDR1 LNHDA and CDR2 SQIVND (reference sequence). The CDR3 sequence is 15 residues long. Sequencing was performed with immunoSEQ multiplex PCR; in TCRdb, only in-frame clones are kept and a portion is missing. The repertoire holds some 230,000 clones, with 82% as singletons. Enrollees, about 18 to 89 years old, lived in 24 US areas. The chain is built from TRBV19 and TRBJ1-2; no clear D gene. The sequence was obtained from a man aged 35-49 years who had recovered from COVID-19. Sequenced sample: PBMCs or T cells enriched from blood (not recorded which). CDR3 protein: CASSIDLRGGYGYTF. The CDR3 DNA reads TGTGCCAGTAGTATAGATCTACGGGGAGGGTATGGCTACACCTTC.